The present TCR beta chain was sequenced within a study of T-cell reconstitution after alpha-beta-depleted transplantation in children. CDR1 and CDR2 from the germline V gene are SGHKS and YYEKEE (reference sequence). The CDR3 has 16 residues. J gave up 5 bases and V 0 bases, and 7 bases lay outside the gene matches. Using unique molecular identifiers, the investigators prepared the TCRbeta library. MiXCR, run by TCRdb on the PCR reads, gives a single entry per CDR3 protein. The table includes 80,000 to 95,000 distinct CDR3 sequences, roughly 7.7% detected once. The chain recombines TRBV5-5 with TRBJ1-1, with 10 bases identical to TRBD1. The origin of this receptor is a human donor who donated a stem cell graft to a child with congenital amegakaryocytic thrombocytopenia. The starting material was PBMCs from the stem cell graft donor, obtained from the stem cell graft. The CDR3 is CASSLVMTGGRTEAFF. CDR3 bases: TGTGCCAGCAGCTTGGTTATGACAGGGGGCCGTACTGAAGCTTTCTTT.